This T cell receptor (beta chain) came from a study of blood T cell repertoires in COVID-19. Study background: Donors in the United States, Italy and Spain gave samples during acute or convalescent COVID-19. In each case, the material was cDNA or gDNA derived from T cells, B-cell-depleted T cells, or PBMCs.

This CDR3 has 17 amino acids. The J segment lost 1 base and the V segment lost 1 base, leaving 7 bases of the junction unmatched. Per germline, CDR1 PRHDT and CDR2 FYEKMQ (reference sequence). In the original analysis: Reference gene primer amplification in the assay estimated nucleated cell counts. Clones were sequenced by immunoSEQ multiplex PCR, and TCRdb holds only the in-frame ones, with some missing. The V and J calls and clone size are taken from that table; D and trimming were inferred from the DNA. The sample lists roughly 70,000 clones, about 88% occurring once. The rearrangement uses TRBV13 and TRBJ2-5, with 9 bases that match TRBD2. The clonotype originates from a man aged 70-80 years with active COVID-19. Sequenced input: peripheral blood. CDR3: CASSLAVGREGQETQYF. DNA of the CDR3: TGTGCCAGCAGCTTAGCGGTGGGGCGGGAGGGCCAAGAGACCCAGTACTTC. The whole variable domain, filled in from reference TRBV13 and TRBJ2-5, reads AAGVIQSPRHLIKEKRETATLKCYPIPRHDTVYWYQQGPGQDPQFLISFYEKMQSDKGSIPDRFSAQQFSDYHSELNMSSLELGDSALYFCASSLAVGREGQETQYFGPGTRLLVL.